A selection of T cell receptor beta chains follows, all from one sample in a study of cytomegalovirus exposure and HLA in healthy donors. Measured with immunoSEQ multiplex PCR; TCRdb has only the in-frame clones, and not every one. The sample holds some 130,000 clones; 80% are singletons and the top ten take about 2.2%. Sequencing used PBMCs. The receptors stem from a man aged 25-45 years in good health and CMV-seronegative. Each CDR3 is given with its conserved first and last residue. The order of the fields is J gene, clone size, D gene, V gene, CDR3 protein, CDR3 DNA. A D gene is named only where the DNA matches it firmly. A row's size may be missing; if present it is once, few, many or a size class.

j_call: TRBJ2-7
clone_size: NA
d_call: TRBD2
v_call: TRBV27
cdr3_aa: CASSLRAPGLAILWVYEQYF
cdr3_nt: TGTGCCAGCAGTTTAAGGGCTCCGGGACTAGCAATACTCTGGGTCTACGAGCAGTACTTC

j_call: TRBJ2-7
clone_size: NA
d_call: NA
v_call: TRBV6-1
cdr3_aa: CASHRETYEQYF
cdr3_nt: TGTGCCAGCCACCGGGAGACCTACGAGCAGTACTTC

j_call: TRBJ1-4
clone_size: once
d_call: NA
v_call: TRBV5-4
cdr3_aa: CASSTTGNAYEKLFF
cdr3_nt: TGTGCCAGCAGCACCACAGGAAATGCATATGAAAAACTGTTTTTT

j_call: TRBJ2-7
clone_size: NA
d_call: NA
v_call: TRBV10-3
cdr3_aa: CAIRGGVYEQYF
cdr3_nt: TGTGCCATACGAGGGGGGGTCTACGAGCAGTACTTC

j_call: TRBJ2-2
clone_size: NA
d_call: TRBD2
v_call: TRBV9
cdr3_aa: CASSASSGKITGELFF
cdr3_nt: TGTGCCAGCAGCGCATCTAGCGGGAAAATCACCGGGGAGCTGTTTTTT

j_call: TRBJ2-1
clone_size: few
d_call: NA
v_call: TRBV19
cdr3_aa: CASSIDYDEQFF
cdr3_nt: TGTGCCAGTAGTATCGACTACGATGAGCAGTTCTTC

j_call: TRBJ1-2
clone_size: NA
d_call: TRBD1
v_call: TRBV6-1
cdr3_aa: CASSGPATGYGYTF
cdr3_nt: TGTGCCAGCAGTGGCCCAGCGACAGGGTACGGCTACACCTTC

j_call: TRBJ2-1
clone_size: NA
d_call: TRBD2
v_call: TRBV27
cdr3_aa: CASSLTALAGVYNEQFF
cdr3_nt: TGTGCCAGCAGTTTAACCGCCCTAGCGGGAGTATACAATGAGCAGTTCTTC

j_call: TRBJ2-3
clone_size: once
d_call: NA
v_call: TRBV9
cdr3_aa: CASSPQRNTQYF
cdr3_nt: TGTGCCAGCAGCCCACAGCGGAATACGCAGTATTTT

j_call: TRBJ2-3
clone_size: NA
d_call: NA
v_call: TRBV5-5
cdr3_aa: CASSLARGLGTDTQYF
cdr3_nt: TGTGCCAGCAGCTTGGCTCGGGGATTAGGGACAGATACGCAGTATTTT

j_call: TRBJ2-5
clone_size: NA
d_call: NA
v_call: TRBV5-6
cdr3_aa: CASSLAETQYF
cdr3_nt: TGTGCCAGCAGCTTGGCGGAGACCCAGTACTTC

j_call: TRBJ1-4
clone_size: NA
d_call: NA
v_call: TRBV28
cdr3_aa: CASSLRQGYEKLFF
cdr3_nt: TGTGCCAGCAGTTTGAGGCAGGGGTATGAAAAACTGTTTTTT

j_call: TRBJ2-3
clone_size: NA
d_call: NA
v_call: TRBV2
cdr3_aa: CASGFRLVTDTQYF
cdr3_nt: TGTGCCAGTGGTTTTAGACTAGTCACAGATACGCAGTATTTT

j_call: TRBJ1-2
clone_size: NA
d_call: TRBD1
v_call: TRBV5-4
cdr3_aa: CASSFTGGNGYTF
cdr3_nt: TGTGCCAGCAGCTTCACAGGGGGCAATGGCTACACCTTC

j_call: TRBJ1-1
clone_size: NA
d_call: NA
v_call: TRBV19
cdr3_aa: CASSIDLRETEAFF
cdr3_nt: TGTGCCAGTAGTATAGATCTGAGGGAGACTGAAGCTTTCTTT

j_call: TRBJ2-7
clone_size: NA
d_call: TRBD1
v_call: TRBV6-1
cdr3_aa: CASIPGQGASEQYF
cdr3_nt: TGTGCCAGCATCCCTGGACAGGGGGCAAGCGAGCAGTACTTC

j_call: TRBJ2-1
clone_size: NA
d_call: NA
v_call: TRBV2
cdr3_aa: CASSQRELGEQFF
cdr3_nt: TGTGCCAGCAGTCAAAGGGAGCTCGGAGAGCAGTTCTTC

j_call: TRBJ1-1
clone_size: few
d_call: TRBD1
v_call: TRBV5-6
cdr3_aa: CASSFSTGNMNTEAFF
cdr3_nt: TGTGCCAGCAGCTTTTCGACAGGGAACATGAACACTGAAGCTTTCTTT

j_call: TRBJ2-1
clone_size: NA
d_call: TRBD2
v_call: TRBV13
cdr3_aa: CASSLGLAGVSDEQFF
cdr3_nt: TGTGCCAGCAGCTTGGGACTAGCGGGAGTATCTGATGAGCAGTTCTTC

j_call: TRBJ1-5
clone_size: NA
d_call: NA
v_call: TRBV27
cdr3_aa: CASSLNWFQPQHF
cdr3_nt: TGTGCCAGCAGTTTAAACTGGTTTCAGCCCCAGCATTTT

j_call: TRBJ2-7
clone_size: once
d_call: TRBD1
v_call: TRBV19
cdr3_aa: CASSGATGGYEQYF
cdr3_nt: TGTGCCAGTAGTGGGGCGACAGGGGGCTACGAGCAGTACTTC

j_call: TRBJ1-1
clone_size: NA
d_call: TRBD1
v_call: TRBV10-2
cdr3_aa: CASNRQGTTEAFF
cdr3_nt: TGCGCCAGCAATAGACAGGGAACGACTGAAGCTTTCTTT

j_call: TRBJ1-5
clone_size: NA
d_call: NA
v_call: TRBV6-5
cdr3_aa: CASSLSGQPQHF
cdr3_nt: TGTGCCAGCAGTTTATCAGGTCAGCCCCAGCATTTT

j_call: TRBJ1-1
clone_size: NA
d_call: NA
v_call: TRBV7-9
cdr3_aa: CSSSSYTEAFF
cdr3_nt: TGTTCCAGCAGCTCCTATACTGAAGCTTTCTTT

j_call: TRBJ2-5
clone_size: NA
d_call: TRBD2
v_call: TRBV5-4
cdr3_aa: CASSSPGGGSETQYF
cdr3_nt: TGTGCCAGCAGCTCGCCCGGGGGGGGGTCGGAGACCCAGTACTTC

j_call: TRBJ2-7
clone_size: few
d_call: TRBD2
v_call: TRBV5-4
cdr3_aa: CASSSRSGREPPYEQYF
cdr3_nt: TGTGCCAGCAGCTCTCGGTCTGGGCGGGAGCCCCCCTACGAGCAGTACTTC

j_call: TRBJ1-3
clone_size: NA
d_call: TRBD1
v_call: TRBV19
cdr3_aa: CASSTTGDPSGNTIYF
cdr3_nt: TGTGCCAGTAGTACTACAGGGGACCCCTCTGGAAACACCATATATTTT

j_call: TRBJ1-1
clone_size: NA
d_call: TRBD1
v_call: TRBV2
cdr3_aa: CASRTGTGLAEAFF
cdr3_nt: TGTGCCAGCAGAACCGGGACAGGGCTCGCTGAAGCTTTCTTT

j_call: TRBJ2-2
clone_size: once
d_call: TRBD1
v_call: TRBV5-4
cdr3_aa: CASSQLRNRGTTGELFF
cdr3_nt: TGTGCCAGCAGCCAACTGCGTAACAGGGGGACCACCGGGGAGCTGTTTTTT

j_call: TRBJ2-5
clone_size: NA
d_call: NA
v_call: TRBV2
cdr3_aa: CATKQTPRQETQYF
cdr3_nt: TGTGCCACCAAACAAACCCCCCGTCAAGAGACCCAGTACTTC

j_call: TRBJ2-4
clone_size: NA
d_call: TRBD2
v_call: TRBV5-1
cdr3_aa: CASSKGTSGSERAKNIQYF
cdr3_nt: TGCGCCAGCAGCAAGGGGACTAGCGGATCCGAGCGGGCCAAAAACATTCAGTACTTC

j_call: TRBJ2-2
clone_size: once
d_call: TRBD2
v_call: TRBV5-4
cdr3_aa: CASTPGGRNTGELFF
cdr3_nt: TGTGCCAGCACCCCGGGAGGCCGGAACACCGGGGAGCTGTTTTTT

j_call: TRBJ1-1
clone_size: NA
d_call: NA
v_call: TRBV7-2
cdr3_aa: CASSFLAEAAFF
cdr3_nt: TGTGCCAGCAGCTTCCTTGCTGAGGCAGCTTTCTTT

j_call: TRBJ2-3
clone_size: NA
d_call: NA
v_call: TRBV10-3
cdr3_aa: CAISSDRNTQYF
cdr3_nt: TGTGCCATCAGTTCGGACAGAAATACGCAGTATTTT

j_call: TRBJ2-1
clone_size: NA
d_call: NA
v_call: TRBV4-2
cdr3_aa: CASSHWRASSYNEQFF
cdr3_nt: TGTGCCAGCAGCCATTGGAGGGCCAGCTCCTACAATGAGCAGTTCTTC

j_call: TRBJ1-1
clone_size: NA
d_call: NA
v_call: TRBV4-1
cdr3_aa: CASSQGIGGGDTEAFF
cdr3_nt: TGCGCCAGCAGCCAAGGTATTGGCGGGGGCGACACTGAAGCTTTCTTT

j_call: TRBJ1-1
clone_size: NA
d_call: TRBD1
v_call: TRBV5-1
cdr3_aa: CASSPGQGATEAFF
cdr3_nt: TGCGCCAGCAGCCCGGGACAGGGGGCCACTGAAGCTTTCTTT

j_call: TRBJ2-7
clone_size: NA
d_call: NA
v_call: TRBV6-5
cdr3_aa: CASSYSTNPAGEQYF
cdr3_nt: TGTGCCAGCAGTTACTCGACAAACCCGGCCGGCGAGCAGTACTTC

j_call: TRBJ2-3
clone_size: NA
d_call: TRBD2
v_call: TRBV5-8
cdr3_aa: CASSLSLAGVQDTQYF
cdr3_nt: TGTGCCAGCAGCTTGAGCCTAGCGGGTGTGCAAGATACGCAGTATTTT

j_call: TRBJ2-1
clone_size: NA
d_call: NA
v_call: TRBV20-1
cdr3_aa: CSARMANEQFF
cdr3_nt: TGCAGTGCTAGGATGGCCAATGAGCAGTTCTTC

j_call: TRBJ2-1
clone_size: many
d_call: TRBD1
v_call: TRBV5-1
cdr3_aa: CASSSGTGSDEQFF
cdr3_nt: TGCGCCAGCAGCTCCGGGACAGGGTCTGATGAGCAGTTCTTC

j_call: TRBJ2-6
clone_size: once
d_call: NA
v_call: TRBV10-3
cdr3_aa: CAITSEGGGANVLTF
cdr3_nt: TGTGCCATCACTTCCGAGGGCGGTGGGGCCAACGTCCTGACTTTC

j_call: TRBJ1-4
clone_size: NA
d_call: TRBD1
v_call: TRBV28
cdr3_aa: CASSQRDRSQLFF
cdr3_nt: TGTGCCAGCAGTCAACGGGACAGGTCTCAACTGTTTTTT

j_call: TRBJ2-3
clone_size: NA
d_call: TRBD2
v_call: TRBV7-6
cdr3_aa: CASSLTLAGSTDTQYF
cdr3_nt: TGTGCCAGCAGCTTAACGCTAGCGGGAAGCACAGATACGCAGTATTTT

j_call: TRBJ1-6
clone_size: NA
d_call: TRBD1
v_call: TRBV30
cdr3_aa: CAWVGQGDSPLHF
cdr3_nt: TGTGCCTGGGTTGGACAGGGTGATTCACCCCTCCACTTT

j_call: TRBJ1-1
clone_size: NA
d_call: NA
v_call: TRBV5-6
cdr3_aa: CASSRGREAFF
cdr3_nt: TGTGCCAGCAGCCGAGGGCGAGAAGCTTTCTTT

j_call: TRBJ2-1
clone_size: once
d_call: NA
v_call: TRBV25-1
cdr3_aa: CASSVPEGNRRSLNEQFF
cdr3_nt: TGTGCCAGCAGTGTACCGGAGGGAAACAGGAGGTCCCTCAATGAGCAGTTCTTC

j_call: TRBJ2-7
clone_size: few
d_call: TRBD1
v_call: TRBV27
cdr3_aa: CASSSLRGRDEQYF
cdr3_nt: TGTGCCAGCAGTTCCCTCAGGGGGCGGGACGAGCAGTACTTC

j_call: TRBJ1-5
clone_size: once
d_call: TRBD1
v_call: TRBV27
cdr3_aa: CASSSGTGGWQPQHF
cdr3_nt: TGTGCCAGCAGTTCCGGGACAGGGGGTTGGCAGCCCCAGCATTTT

j_call: TRBJ2-3
clone_size: NA
d_call: NA
v_call: TRBV27
cdr3_aa: CASSFLGPPGRDTQYF
cdr3_nt: TGTGCCAGCAGTTTCCTGGGTCCACCAGGCAGAGATACGCAGTATTTT

j_call: TRBJ2-2
clone_size: NA
d_call: TRBD2
v_call: TRBV28
cdr3_aa: CASSLGVTSGRKDTGELFF
cdr3_nt: TGTGCCAGCAGTTTAGGGGTGACTAGCGGGAGGAAGGACACCGGGGAGCTGTTTTTT

j_call: TRBJ2-3
clone_size: few
d_call: TRBD2
v_call: TRBV18
cdr3_aa: CASSPRREGTDTQYF
cdr3_nt: TGTGCCAGCTCACCACGGCGGGAGGGCACAGATACGCAGTATTTT

j_call: TRBJ2-7
clone_size: NA
d_call: TRBD2
v_call: TRBV19
cdr3_aa: CASSIDQRTRVKYEQYF
cdr3_nt: TGTGCCAGTAGTATAGATCAACGGACTAGGGTTAAGTACGAGCAGTACTTC

j_call: TRBJ2-6
clone_size: NA
d_call: NA
v_call: TRBV27
cdr3_aa: CASTPSSGANVLTF
cdr3_nt: TGTGCCAGCACCCCGAGCTCTGGGGCCAACGTCCTGACTTTC

j_call: TRBJ1-3
clone_size: NA
d_call: NA
v_call: TRBV6-5
cdr3_aa: CASSYSGPAGNTIYF
cdr3_nt: TGTGCCAGCAGTTACTCGGGGCCGGCTGGAAACACCATATATTTT

j_call: TRBJ2-1
clone_size: NA
d_call: TRBD2
v_call: TRBV28
cdr3_aa: CASSQPGTSVQFF
cdr3_nt: TGTGCCAGCAGTCAACCCGGGACTAGCGTGCAGTTCTTC

j_call: TRBJ1-1
clone_size: NA
d_call: TRBD1
v_call: TRBV19
cdr3_aa: CASSTWTGSWSAHTEAFF
cdr3_nt: TGTGCCAGTAGTACTTGGACAGGGAGTTGGAGCGCGCACACTGAAGCTTTCTTT

j_call: TRBJ2-3
clone_size: NA
d_call: TRBD1
v_call: TRBV4-2
cdr3_aa: CASSQAWDRGDTQYF
cdr3_nt: TGTGCCAGCAGCCAAGCTTGGGACAGGGGGGATACGCAGTATTTT

j_call: TRBJ2-1
clone_size: NA
d_call: TRBD2
v_call: TRBV9
cdr3_aa: CASSGTSGTPGDNEQFF
cdr3_nt: TGTGCCAGCAGCGGGACTAGCGGGACCCCGGGCGACAATGAGCAGTTCTTC